The sequence of this TCR beta chain was determined in a study of blood T cell repertoires in COVID-19. The CDR3 is 15 amino acids. Trimming left V 0 bases short and J 2 bases short, with 10 bases between. From germline, CDR1 is SGHRS and CDR2 YFSETQ. As handled by the study authors: Using reference gene primer amplification, nucleated cell counts were estimated. Libraries were prepared by immunoSEQ multiplex PCR; TCRdb keeps only in-frame clonotypes and omits some of them. V, J and clone size are those of that table, while D and trimming were read from the DNA. The data show approximately 290,000 clones, roughly 88% seen once.

This TCR was recovered from a human donor with COVID-19, enrolled during active disease. The donor label of this sample is uncertain. Source material: peripheral blood. J is TRBJ2-3 and V is TRBV5-1; D is possibly TRBD1 (5 bases). CDR3 protein: CASSLAQGITDTQYF. In DNA, the CDR3 is TGCGCCAGCAGCTTGGCTCAGGGAATCACAGATACGCAGTATTTT.